A single sample is the source of the 24 T cell receptor beta chains below, sequenced in a study of shared clonotypes between healthy human individuals. Sequenced by immunoSEQ multiplex PCR; TCRdb stores in-frame clones only, minus some. The sample yields around 1.1 million clones, about 80% seen once. The sequenced sample consisted of memory CD4+ T cells from PBMCs. The subset here: CD45RA-negative fraction. Receptor source: a man younger than 35 in good health. Some clones in this sample may be carry-over from other donors' samples.

In this sample, this clone turned up many times. The identical CDR3 is also encoded by other nucleotide sequences in the sample. The chain couples TRBV28 to TRBJ2-7, with D possibly matching TRBD2 (5 bases). The germline CDR1 and CDR2 sequences are MDHEN and SYDVKM. V was clipped by 5 bases and J by 3 bases, with 5 bases between them. The CDR3 extends over 11 amino acids. The CDR3 is CASSRGYEQYF. CDR3 nucleotides: TGTGCCAGCAGTCGGGGCTACGAGCAGTACTTC.

The chain joins TRBV6-1 to TRBJ1-1, with 7 positions matching TRBD1. CDR1 is MNHNS, CDR2 SASEGT, per germline. This CDR3 contains 13 residues. V shed 7 bases and J 1 base; nucleotides not matched to a gene: 3. The CDR3 nucleotides read TGTGCCAGCACCCCAGGGGGGAACACTGAAGCTTTCTTT. Translated: CASTPGGNTEAFF.

V usage is TRBV14 and J usage is TRBJ1-2; maybe TRBD1 (6 bases). Germline assignment: CDR1 SGHDN and CDR2 FVKESK. Trimming took 1 base from V and 14 from J, leaving 17 bases between them. CDR3 length: 13 amino acids. Here the CDR3 reads CASSQVGWTEGTF. The CDR3 DNA follows: TGTGCCAGCAGCCAAGTCGGGTGGACAGAAGGAACCTTC.

The genes are TRBV7-3 and TRBJ2-2; unclear D gene. From germline, CDR1 is SGHTA and CDR2 FQGTGA. The V end lost 2 bases, the J end lost 1 base, and 8 bases lay between the germline ends. The CDR3 loop spans 15 amino acids. CDR3 in amino acids: CASSLASRNTGELFF. DNA of the CDR3: TGTGCCAGCAGCTTAGCTAGTCGGAACACCGGGGAGCTGTTTTTT.

This chain links TRBV9 with TRBJ1-5; TRBD1 might be the D (5 bases). Trimming pared 3 bases from V and 3 bases from J, leaving 13 bases between. Germline V lookup: CDR1 SGDLS, CDR2 YYNGEE. The CDR3 sequence is 15 residues long. This CDR3 reads CASSARVGPNQPQHF. The CDR3 region has the DNA TGTGCCAGCAGCGCGAGAGTGGGGCCCAATCAGCCCCAGCATTTT.

This chain connects TRBV5-1 to TRBJ2-1; TRBD2 agrees at 13 bases. The germline V gene has CDR1 SGHRS and CDR2 YFSETQ. V was clipped by 4 bases and J by 3 bases; unmatched bases: 4. CDR3 length equals 16 residues. CDR3 region: CASSHGTSGVYNEQFF. In DNA form, the CDR3 reads TGCGCCAGCAGCCACGGGACTAGCGGGGTCTACAATGAGCAGTTCTTC.

This clone was found once. The V and J genes are TRBV6-5 and TRBJ2-3, with 7 nucleotides matching TRBD1. The length of the CDR3 is 15 residues. Germline V gene data show CDR1 as MNHEY and CDR2 as SVGAGI. Trimming cost V 6 bases and J 2 bases; bases outside gene matches: 8. CDR3 bases: TGTGCCAGCAGCCCATACAGGGGACCCACAGATACGCAGTATTTT. Translated: CASSPYRGPTDTQYF.

This clone was seen just once. This sequence joins TRBV7-3 and TRBJ2-7, with 9 bases aligning to TRBD2. Germline CDR1 and CDR2: SGHTA and FQGTGA. After removal of 4 bases from V and 2 bases from J, the junction contained 15 bases not matched to a gene. CDR3 length: 18 residues. The CDR3 DNA sequence: TGTGCCAGCAGCTCCTCAAAGGGGGTAGCGGGAGAAACCTACGAGCAGTACTTC. Translating it yields CASSSSKGVAGETYEQYF. The full variable domain, completed using reference TRBV7-3 and TRBJ2-7, is GAGVSQTPSNKVTEKGKYVELRCDPISGHTALYWYRQSLGQGPEFLIYFQGTGAADDSGLPNDRFFAVRPEGSVSTLKIQRTERGDSAVYLCASSSSKGVAGETYEQYFGPGTRLTVT.

V gene TRBV5-6 combines with J gene TRBJ2-5; D call uncertain. CDR3 size: 13 residues. Germline V lookup: CDR1 SGHDT, CDR2 YYEEEE. V gave up 4 bases and J gave up 2 bases, with 9 bases separating them. The CDR3 coding sequence is TGTGCCAGCAGCATACAGAGTCAAGAGACCCAGTACTTC. Amino acids: CASSIQSQETQYF.

This clone was observed a single time. The rearrangement uses TRBV5-1 and TRBJ2-3, with 12 bases identical to TRBD2. CDR1 is SGHRS and CDR2 is YFSETQ in the germline V gene. This CDR3 has 18 amino acids. V dropped 1 base and J dropped 0; count of bases not matched to a gene: 6. The CDR3 bases are TGCGCCAGCAGCTTGCAACTAGCGGGAGGAATTAGCACAGATACGCAGTATTTT. It codes for CASSLQLAGGISTDTQYF.

This clone was counted a single time. This chain joins TRBV7-9 and TRBJ2-7; no clear D gene. The CDR3 has 12 residues. V lost 5 bases, J lost 8 bases, and 13 bases lay in between. Per the germline V gene, CDR1 is SEHNR and CDR2 is FQNEAQ (reference sequence). DNA of the CDR3: TGTGCCAGCAGCGTCGGACCTGGGAAGCAGTACTTC. This translates into CASSVGPGKQYF.

CDR3 residues: CASRPTSGRRETQYF. CDR3 nucleotides: TGTGCCAGCAGACCCACTAGCGGGAGAAGGGAGACCCAGTACTTC. The genes are TRBV6-5 and TRBJ2-5; 11 bases map to TRBD2. V lost 6 bases and J lost 5; bases outside the gene matches: 8. The CDR3 consists of 15 residues. Germline CDR1 reads MNHEY; CDR2 reads SVGAGI.

This rearrangement joins TRBV5-8 to TRBJ2-7, with D tentatively TRBD1 (7 bases). This CDR3 region has 12 residues. V was pared by 6 bases and J by 7 bases, with 14 bases between. CDR1 SGHTS and CDR2 YDEGEE come from the germline V gene. The CDR3 DNA follows: TGTGCCAGCACCTTACAGGGGACTGAGCAGTACTTC. Amino acids: CASTLQGTEQYF.

The J gene is TRBJ1-1, the V gene TRBV5-6; 9 bases are shared with TRBD1. The CDR3 length is 14 residues. CDR1 SGHDT and CDR2 YYEEEE come from the germline V gene. With V trimmed by 2 bases and J by 4 bases, 3 bases remained unmatched. The CDR3 here is CASSLDRGSTEAFF. The CDR3 DNA reads as TGTGCCAGCAGCTTAGACAGGGGGAGCACTGAAGCTTTCTTT.

The rearrangement uses TRBV30 and TRBJ2-1, with 12 bases that match TRBD2. The CDR3 covers 16 residues. After removal of 1 base from V and 2 bases from J, the junction contained 3 bases not matched to a gene. The germline V gene encodes CDR1 GTSNPN and CDR2 SVGIG (reference sequence). The CDR3 DNA reads TGTGCCTGGAGTGAGGCTAGCGGGGGGGCCTACAATGAGCAGTTCTTC. Amino acid sequence: CAWSEASGGAYNEQFF.

The CDR3 spells CASSLGLVETQYF. Here the CDR3 DNA reads TGTGCCAGCAGCTTGGGACTAGTAGAGACCCAGTACTTC. This rearrangement joins TRBV11-2 to TRBJ2-5; 8 nucleotides align to TRBD2. V gave up 3 bases and J gave up 4 bases; unmatched junction bases: 1. The CDR3 is made up of 13 amino acids. Germline CDR1 is SGHAT and CDR2 is FQNNGV.

This clone has a count of ten or more. The V gene is TRBV5-1, the J gene TRBJ1-1; tentatively, D is TRBD1 (5 bases). The germline gives CDR1 SGHRS, CDR2 YFSETQ. The CDR3 spans 13 residues. Trimming stripped 4 bases from V and 10 bases from J, with 17 bases between. CDR3 region: CASSQARDRGAFF. The DNA of the CDR3 is TGCGCCAGCAGCCAGGCGAGGGATAGGGGAGCTTTCTTT.

The J gene is TRBJ2-3, the V gene TRBV28, with D possibly matching TRBD2 (5 bases). Trimming pared 2 bases from V and 4 bases from J, leaving 13 bases between. Germline V gene data show CDR1 as MDHEN and CDR2 as SYDVKM. This CDR3 has 15 residues. The CDR3 region is CASSLPGWGADTQYF. In nucleotides, the CDR3 is TGTGCCAGCAGTTTACCAGGCTGGGGAGCAGATACGCAGTATTTT.

On this clone itself: Additional DNA sequences in this sample encode the identical CDR3. V is TRBV7-2 and J is TRBJ2-7; perhaps TRBD1 as D (5 bases). Trimming pared 3 bases from V and 4 bases from J, leaving 7 bases between. Germline CDR1 is SGHTA and CDR2 is FQGNSA. The CDR3 spans 12 residues. The chain's CDR3 is CASSLQGYEQYF. The CDR3 coding sequence is TGTGCCAGCAGCTTGCAGGGATACGAGCAGTACTTC.

The chain joins TRBV5-1 to TRBJ2-7; 8 bases are shared with TRBD2. Looked up from germline, CDR1 is SGHRS and CDR2 is YFSETQ. CDR3 length: 14 residues. V lost 5 bases to trimming and J lost 3 bases; unmatched junction nucleotides: 7. CDR3 protein: CASRSAGEFYEQYF. CDR3 nucleotides: TGCGCCAGCAGATCAGCGGGAGAATTCTACGAGCAGTACTTC.

The chain combines TRBV28 with TRBJ2-7, with TRBD1 identical over 10 bases. With 6 bases clipped from V and 7 bases from J, the junction kept 6 bases outside the gene matches. The CDR3 totals 13 residues. Germline CDR1 is MDHEN and CDR2 is SYDVKM. CDR3 nucleotide sequence: TGTGCCAGCAGCCTGGACAGGGGGAGAGAGCAGTACTTC. This translates into CASSLDRGREQYF.

This chain connects TRBV9 to TRBJ1-1; TRBD1 agrees at 9 bases. Germline V gives CDR1 SGDLS, CDR2 YYNGEE. V gave up 3 bases and J gave up 10 bases; unmatched junction bases: 13. This CDR3 spans 15 amino acids. The CDR3 DNA follows: TGTGCCAGCAGCGAGGACCCGACAGGGGGTAGATCAGCTTTCTTT. This sequence encodes CASSEDPTGGRSAFF.

The rearrangement links TRBV11-3 to TRBJ2-7; D may match TRBD1 or TRBD2 (5 bases each). With 3 bases removed from V and 5 bases from J, the gap between germline ends came to 17 bases. Germline CDR1 and CDR2: SGHNT and YENEEA. The CDR3 covers 15 residues. The DNA of the CDR3 is TGTGCCAGCAGCTTTTCGGGGCAGGGTGTCGACGAGCAGTACTTC. This encodes CASSFSGQGVDEQYF.

J is TRBJ2-5 and V is TRBV5-4; TRBD2 is a possible D gene (7 bases). This CDR3 comprises 14 residues. Germline CDR1 reads SGHNT; CDR2 reads YYREEE (reference sequence). V lost 3 bases and J lost 5, with 14 bases in between. CDR3 residues: CASSSLRGGETQYF. CDR3 nucleotides: TGTGCCAGCAGCTCCCTTAGGGGGGGTGAGACCCAGTACTTC.